These T cell receptor beta chains were read from a single sample in a study of cytomegalovirus exposure and HLA in healthy donors. Repertoires were generated with immunoSEQ multiplex PCR, while TCRdb's copy carries only in-frame clones and drops some. Here the sample spans 150,000 or so clones, around 84% being singletons. The sequenced sample was PBMCs. The receptors derive from a young man in good health and CMV-seronegative. Both conserved end residues are part of each CDR3. The D gene is left open where the match is weak. Clone sizes are given selectively: once, few, many, or a class where the clone is expanded.

V	J	D	size	CDR3	DNA
TRBV5-1	TRBJ1-1	TRBD1	NA	CASSLRPPGQGANTEAFF	TGCGCCAGCAGCTTGAGGCCCCCGGGACAGGGGGCGAACACTGAAGCTTTCTTT
TRBV7-3	TRBJ2-1	TRBD2	NA	CASSLISAGGPYNEQFF	TGTGCCAGCAGCTTAATCTCGGCGGGAGGACCATACAATGAGCAGTTCTTC
TRBV28	TRBJ1-3	NA	few	CASTSSLGNTIYF	TGTGCCAGCACCTCCTCCCTTGGAAACACCATATATTTT
TRBV6-5	TRBJ1-1	NA	few	CASTARAGTEAFF	TGTGCCAGCACCGCCCGGGCGGGCACTGAAGCTTTCTTT
TRBV28	TRBJ1-4	NA	few	CASSPTGVDEKLFF	TGTGCCAGCAGTCCTACCGGGGTGGATGAAAAACTGTTTTTT
TRBV14	TRBJ2-2	NA	few	CASSQGGTYTGELFF	TGTGCCAGCAGCCAAGGGGGGACTTACACCGGGGAGCTGTTTTTT
TRBV29-1	TRBJ2-7	NA	NA	CSVGSGYEQYF	TGCAGCGTTGGGAGCGGCTACGAGCAGTACTTC
TRBV5-1	TRBJ1-6	NA	NA	CASSNRESSYNSPLHF	TGCGCCAGCAGCAACAGGGAGAGCTCCTATAATTCACCCCTCCACTTT
TRBV15	TRBJ1-5	NA	NA	CATSRDARAPNQPQHF	TGTGCCACCAGCAGAGATGCGAGGGCACCCAATCAGCCCCAGCATTTT
TRBV18	TRBJ2-7	TRBD2	NA	CASSPVAGSYEQYF	TGTGCCAGCTCACCGGTAGCGGGGTCCTACGAGCAGTACTTC
TRBV4-1	TRBJ1-2	NA	NA	CASSHNDGIGNTF	TGCGCCAGCAGTCACAATGACGGGATCGGAAACACCTTC
TRBV6-1	TRBJ2-1	NA	NA	CASKKAGGNEQFF	TGTGCCAGCAAAAAAGCGGGTGGGAATGAGCAGTTCTTC
TRBV28	TRBJ2-1	TRBD2	NA	CASSPGLAGGCDEQFF	TGTGCCAGCAGCCCGGGACTAGCGGGGGGATGCGATGAGCAGTTCTTC
TRBV28	TRBJ2-7	NA	NA	CASRHLYEQYF	TGTGCCAGCAGACATCTCTACGAGCAGTACTTC
TRBV30	TRBJ2-7	NA	NA	CAWSPGASYEQYF	TGTGCCTGGAGCCCGGGAGCCTCCTACGAGCAGTACTTC
TRBV6-1	TRBJ1-3	TRBD1	NA	CASSVLPGQGNTIYF	TGTGCCAGCAGTGTCTTACCGGGACAGGGAAACACCATATATTTT
TRBV4-3	TRBJ2-5	TRBD2	NA	CASSQGGLARETQYF	TGCGCCAGCAGCCAGGGGGGACTAGCAAGGGAGACCCAGTACTTC
TRBV18	TRBJ1-6	TRBD1	NA	CASSPGQGSSPLHF	TGTGCCAGCTCACCGGGACAGGGTAGTTCACCCCTCCACTTT
TRBV11-2	TRBJ1-3	NA	NA	CASSLGREENTIYF	TGTGCCAGCAGCTTGGGCAGGGAGGAAAACACCATATATTTT
TRBV29-1	TRBJ2-3	TRBD1	NA	CSVEPPTGISTDTQYF	TGCAGCGTTGAGCCCCCGACAGGGATCAGCACAGATACGCAGTATTTT
TRBV5-8	TRBJ1-4	NA	NA	CASSLGRGPTNEKLFF	TGTGCCAGCAGCTTGGGCAGGGGACCAACTAATGAAAAACTGTTTTTT
TRBV5-5	TRBJ2-4	NA	NA	CASSSAGSTIAKNIQYF	TGTGCCAGCAGCTCCGCCGGGTCCACCATAGCCAAAAACATTCAGTACTTC
TRBV19	TRBJ2-3	TRBD2	NA	CASSVKLAGGPRDTQYF	TGTGCCAGTAGTGTAAAACTAGCGGGAGGGCCAAGGGATACGCAGTATTTT
TRBV29-1	TRBJ1-1	NA	NA	CSVEDPTGNTEAFF	TGCAGCGTTGAGGATCCCACGGGTAACACTGAAGCTTTCTTT
TRBV6-1	TRBJ2-5	NA	NA	CASSDLETQYF	TGTGCCAGCAGTGACTTAGAGACCCAGTACTTC
TRBV10-3	TRBJ1-4	TRBD1	NA	CAISDGTDEKLFF	TGTGCCATCAGTGATGGGACAGACGAAAAACTGTTTTTT
TRBV29-1	TRBJ1-6	NA	NA	CSVGQGQGTPLHF	TGCAGCGTTGGCCAGGGCCAAGGAACACCCCTCCACTTT
TRBV6-1	TRBJ2-7	TRBD1	NA	CASSGQGNLEQYF	TGTGCCAGCAGTGGACAGGGTAATCTCGAGCAGTACTTC
TRBV7-2	TRBJ2-1	TRBD2	NA	CASSGTSGFDEQFF	TGTGCCAGCAGCGGGACTAGTGGTTTCGATGAGCAGTTCTTC
TRBV6-6	TRBJ2-1	TRBD2	NA	CASSESGGTYNEQFF	TGTGCCAGCAGCGAGAGCGGGGGGACCTACAATGAGCAGTTCTTC
TRBV4-2	TRBJ2-7	TRBD2	few	CASSQGLAGSYEQYF	TGTGCCAGCAGCCAAGGACTAGCGGGGTCCTACGAGCAGTACTTC
TRBV19	TRBJ2-5	TRBD1	NA	CASSRQGQETQYF	TGTGCCAGTAGCCGACAGGGTCAAGAGACCCAGTACTTC
TRBV2	TRBJ2-5	NA	NA	CASVRGASGSETQYF	TGTGCCAGCGTTAGGGGGGCTAGCGGATCGGAGACCCAGTACTTC
TRBV19	TRBJ2-2	NA	NA	CASSNQGWGVPTGELFF	TGTGCCAGTAGTAATCAAGGGTGGGGAGTACCCACCGGGGAGCTGTTTTTT
TRBV7-3	TRBJ2-7	TRBD2	NA	CASSQGDSGTDSYEQYF	TGTGCCAGCAGCCAGGGAGATAGCGGGACCGATTCCTACGAGCAGTACTTC
TRBV19	TRBJ2-6	NA	NA	CASSIQYSVSLSGANVLTF	TGTGCCAGTAGTATACAATACTCGGTCTCCCTCTCTGGGGCCAACGTCCTGACTTTC
TRBV14	TRBJ1-2	TRBD1	NA	CASSVQGWYGYTF	TGTGCCAGCAGCGTACAGGGGTGGTATGGCTACACCTTC
TRBV7-8	TRBJ1-5	TRBD1	NA	CASSLAWTGEHNQPQHF	TGTGCCAGCAGCTTAGCTTGGACAGGCGAACACAATCAGCCCCAGCATTTT
TRBV4-1	TRBJ2-6	TRBD1	NA	CASSPGTGPSSGANVLTF	TGCGCCAGCAGCCCAGGGACAGGACCGAGCTCTGGGGCCAACGTCCTGACTTTC
TRBV6-4	TRBJ2-4	TRBD2	few	CASSPGRGGDIQYF	TGTGCCAGCAGCCCGGGCCGGGGAGGGGACATTCAGTACTTC
TRBV5-8	TRBJ2-2	TRBD1	NA	CASSFPGQHTGELFF	TGTGCCAGCAGCTTTCCGGGACAGCACACCGGGGAGCTGTTTTTT
TRBV4-3	TRBJ1-1	NA	NA	CASSQDRQGSNTEAFF	TGCGCCAGCAGCCAAGATAGGCAGGGCTCGAACACTGAAGCTTTCTTT
TRBV5-5	TRBJ2-1	NA	NA	CASSFEPANEQFF	TGTGCCAGCAGCTTCGAGCCAGCGAATGAGCAGTTCTTC
TRBV9	TRBJ2-7	TRBD1	NA	CASSVRTGGVYEQYF	TGTGCCAGCAGCGTAAGGACAGGGGGGGTTTACGAGCAGTACTTC
TRBV7-3	TRBJ1-1	NA	NA	CASSFGGNTEAFF	TGTGCCAGCAGCTTCGGCGGGAACACTGAAGCTTTCTTT
TRBV6-6	TRBJ2-5	NA	NA	CASSSSGRGPPWEQYF	TGTGCCAGCAGTTCCTCTGGACGAGGGCCCCCTTGGGAGCAGTACTTC
TRBV7-3	TRBJ2-1	NA	few	CASSLRGGLRNEQFF	TGTGCCAGCAGCTTAAGAGGCGGCCTGAGGAATGAGCAGTTCTTC
TRBV5-1	TRBJ2-1	TRBD2	NA	CASSPRGGSSYNEQFF	TGCGCCAGCAGCCCACGGGGCGGGAGCTCCTACAATGAGCAGTTCTTC
TRBV28	TRBJ2-7	NA	NA	CASSLTGNHEQYF	TGTGCCAGCAGTTTAACGGGGAACCACGAGCAGTACTTC
TRBV5-6	TRBJ2-7	TRBD1	NA	CASSLGPSTGTGLAEQYF	TGTGCCAGCAGCTTGGGTCCATCCACCGGGACAGGGCTCGCCGAGCAGTACTTC
TRBV6-6	TRBJ2-7	NA	NA	CATLAHSYEQYF	TGTGCCACCCTGGCTCACTCCTACGAGCAGTACTTC
TRBV13	TRBJ1-4	TRBD1	NA	CASSRSQGAWEKLFF	TGTGCCAGCAGCCGATCCCAGGGGGCGTGGGAAAAACTGTTTTTT
TRBV6-1	TRBJ2-7	TRBD1	NA	CASSEGTGLSYEQYF	TGTGCCAGCAGTGAGGGGACAGGGCTCTCCTACGAGCAGTACTTC
TRBV9	TRBJ2-1	TRBD1	NA	CASSAGTAHNEQFF	TGTGCCAGCAGCGCGGGGACAGCCCACAATGAGCAGTTCTTC
TRBV28	TRBJ2-7	TRBD2	NA	CASSLGGGYSYEQYF	TGTGCCAGCAGTTTAGGGGGGGGTTACTCCTACGAGCAGTACTTC
TRBV18	TRBJ1-2	NA	NA	CASSRDRANYGYTF	TGTGCCAGCTCACGCGACAGAGCTAACTATGGCTACACCTTC
TRBV5-6	TRBJ1-1	NA	NA	CASSSRASDGGLMAFF	TGTGCCAGCAGCTCTCGCGCTTCTGACGGGGGGCTTATGGCTTTCTTT
TRBV4-2	TRBJ1-2	NA	NA	CASSQDLGRADGYTF	TGTGCCAGCAGCCAAGATCTGGGCAGGGCGGATGGCTACACCTTC
TRBV12-5	TRBJ1-1	NA	NA	CASGFTSKGENTEAFF	TGTGCTAGTGGTTTCACGAGCAAGGGGGAGAACACTGAAGCTTTCTTT
TRBV5-4	TRBJ1-2	TRBD1	NA	CASSSPGQANYGYTF	TGTGCCAGCAGCTCCCCCGGACAGGCTAACTATGGCTACACCTTC